These 32 T cell receptor beta chains were all obtained from the same sample, sequenced in a study of CD8 T cells in ankylosing spondylitis. General observations from the study: Typical of ankylosing spondylitis blood, it appeared, was a TCR beta motif of about eight highly homologous variants.

TCRdb reprocessed the 5' RACE reads with MiXCR, giving one entry per CDR3 protein. Among approximately 520,000 distinct CDR3 sequences listed, under 5.5% were seen once. These TCRs' antigens remain unknown. The sequenced sample was blood, either unsorted or a sorted T cell fraction (not recorded which). The origin of the receptors is a male donor with ankylosing spondylitis.

Many counts were recorded for this clonotype. The J gene is TRBJ1-5, the V gene TRBV20-1, with D possibly matching TRBD1 (5 bases). The germline gives CDR1 DFQATT, CDR2 SNEGSKA (reference sequence). Trimming pared 7 bases from V and 0 bases from J, leaving 16 bases between. This CDR3 is built from 15 residues. CDR3 region: CSVMQGGNSNQPQHF. CDR3 nucleotide sequence: TGCAGTGTAATGCAGGGCGGGAATAGCAATCAGCCCCAGCATTTT.

The chain links TRBV4-2 to TRBJ2-7, with 9 bases matching TRBD1. With 4 bases clipped from V and 5 bases from J, the junction kept 3 bases outside the gene matches. This CDR3 has 13 residues. Germline values: CDR1 LGHNA, CDR2 YNFKEQ. This CDR3 reads CASSPTGGHEQYF. CDR3 nucleotides: TGTGCCAGCAGCCCTACAGGGGGCCACGAGCAGTACTTC.

In this sample, this clonotype turned up many times. This rearrangement joins TRBV12-3 or TRBV12-4 to TRBJ2-5; D call uncertain. The V and J ends lost 5 bases and 7 bases respectively, with 11 bases between them. The CDR3 runs 12 residues. CDR3 sequence (DNA): TGTGCCAGCAGTCGGGTGAGAGGGACCCAGTACTTC. This translates into CASSRVRGTQYF.

This clonotype was counted ten times or more. The rearrangement links TRBV5-1 to TRBJ2-7; D is possibly TRBD1 (6 bases). Germline values: CDR1 SGHRS, CDR2 YFSETQ. The CDR3 sequence is 14 residues long. Deletions cut 2 bases from V and 2 bases from J, with 11 bases between. The CDR3 DNA reads as TGCGCCAGCAGCTTTCACAGGGAGCCCTACGAGCAGTACTTC. Translating gives CASSFHREPYEQYF.

This clonotype was found many times. The CDR3 loop is CASSERRYQETQYF. The CDR3 bases are TGCGCCAGCAGTGAGCGGAGGTACCAAGAGACCCAGTACTTC. The chain carries TRBV10-1 and TRBJ2-5; TRBD2 is a possible D gene (5 bases). The V gene lost 2 bases and the J gene lost 0 bases, with 7 bases spanning the gap. CDR3 size: 14 residues. CDR1 and CDR2 from the germline V gene are WNHNN and SYGVQD (reference sequence).

The CDR3: CASSQIPGLAVWNEQFF. The CDR3 DNA reads TGCGCCAGCAGCCAGATTCCGGGACTAGCGGTTTGGAATGAGCAGTTCTTC. The genes are TRBV4-1 and TRBJ2-1, with 11 bases that match TRBD2. The CDR3 has 17 amino acids. Germline CDR1 MGHRA, CDR2 YSYEKL. The J segment lost 7 bases and the V segment lost 3 bases, leaving 11 bases of the junction unmatched.

The chain has TRBV4-1 and TRBJ2-1, with unresolved D. V lost 3 bases and J lost 4, with 7 bases in between. Per germline, CDR1 MGHRA and CDR2 YSYEKL. CDR3 length equals 13 residues. The CDR3 is CASSQGVYNEQFF. As DNA, the CDR3 is TGCGCCAGCAGCCAGGGTGTGTACAATGAGCAGTTCTTC.

This clonotype appeared many times. The gene calls are TRBV10-3 and TRBJ1-2, with a weak D call TRBD1 (6 bases). The germline V gene has CDR1 ENHRY and CDR2 SYGVKD. Between the trimmed V and J ends, which lost 10 bases and 3 bases, there was a span of 21 bases. This CDR3 region has 15 residues. CDR3 region: CATRRGGGPDYGYTF. In nucleotides, the CDR3 is TGTGCCACCCGCCGAGGGGGGGGACCCGACTATGGCTACACCTTC.

This clonotype was seen ten or more times. V is TRBV12-3 or TRBV12-4 and J is TRBJ1-5, with TRBD1 matching over 7 bases. V shed 1 base and J 4 bases; nucleotides not matched to a gene: 7. The CDR3 is 16 amino acids. The CDR3 region is CASSLGGQPPNQPQHF. In DNA form, the CDR3 reads TGTGCCAGCAGTTTAGGGGGACAGCCTCCTAATCAGCCCCAGCATTTT.

This clonotype was counted ten times or more. The chain is built from TRBV7-9 and TRBJ2-5; TRBD2 is a possible D gene (6 bases). V shed 1 base and J shed 0 bases, with 9 bases lying between them. Germline lookup yields CDR1 SEHNR and CDR2 FQNEAQ (reference sequence). This CDR3 has 15 residues. The CDR3, as DNA: TGTGCCAGCAGCTTAGGTCGGACTAACCAAGAGACCCAGTACTTC. Encoded protein: CASSLGRTNQETQYF. The full variable domain, rest sourced from reference TRBV7-9 and TRBJ2-5, is DTGVSQNPRHKITKRGQNVTFRCDPISEHNRLYWYRQTLGQGPEFLTYFQNEAQLEKSRLLSDRFSAERPKGSFSTLEIQRTEQGDSAMYLCASSLGRTNQETQYFGPGTRLLVL.

This clonotype turned up a few times. The V gene is TRBV5-1, the J gene TRBJ2-1, with D possibly matching TRBD1 (5 bases). In germline, CDR1 is SGHRS, CDR2 YFSETQ. The CDR3 spans 15 residues. V lost 0 bases to trimming and J lost 6 bases, with 13 bases between them. CDR3 DNA: TGCGCCAGCAGCTTGGTAGCAGGAAGGGGCAATGAGCAGTTCTTC. This translates into CASSLVAGRGNEQFF.

This clonotype was counted at least ten times. The chain is built from TRBV24-1 and TRBJ2-7; D not resolved. V was shortened by 11 bases and J by 6 bases, with 13 bases between the two germline ends. Germline V gene sequence: CDR1 KGHDR, CDR2 SFDVKD. This CDR3 contains 11 residues. CDR3 in amino acids: CARIPLGEQYF. CDR3 bases: TGTGCCAGAATACCACTCGGCGAGCAGTACTTC.

The chain links TRBV3-1 to TRBJ2-7; TRBD2 is a possible D gene (6 bases). The CDR3 extends over 15 amino acids. Germline CDR1 LGHDT, CDR2 YNNKEL (reference sequence). Trimming removed 1 base from V and 7 bases from J, with 17 bases in between. The CDR3 region is CASSQGRGTSREQYF. In nucleotides, the CDR3 is TGTGCCAGCAGCCAAGGTCGGGGGACCTCTAGGGAGCAGTACTTC.

The J gene is TRBJ2-7, the V gene TRBV4-3, with TRBD1 identical over 7 bases. The germline V gene has CDR1 LGHNA and CDR2 YSLEER. The J segment lost 0 bases and the V segment lost 0 bases, leaving 5 bases of the junction unmatched. The CDR3 spans 16 residues. The CDR3 sequence: CASSQERGGFSYEQYF. CDR3 sequence (DNA): TGCGCCAGCAGCCAAGAGAGAGGGGGCTTCTCCTACGAGCAGTACTTC.

In this sample, this clonotype turned up many times. The chain uses TRBV7-2 and TRBJ1-2; D ambiguous. V dropped 5 bases and J dropped 4 bases, with 11 bases sitting between them. Per germline, CDR1 SGHTA and CDR2 FQGNSA. The CDR3 sequence is 13 residues long. The CDR3 here is CASSPDISYGYTF. The CDR3 DNA reads as TGTGCCAGCAGCCCCGACATCAGCTATGGCTACACCTTC.

Ten or more counts support this clonotype. The rearrangement links TRBV29-1 to TRBJ2-5; 15 bases are shared with TRBD2. This CDR3 region has 13 residues. In germline, CDR1 is SQVTM, CDR2 ANQGSEA. With V trimmed by 7 bases and J by 5 bases, 2 bases remained unmatched. The CDR3 is CSEGTSGRETQYF. CDR3 DNA sequence: TGCAGCGAGGGGACTAGCGGGAGGGAGACCCAGTACTTC.

The table lists this clonotype with many counts. The chain uses TRBV6-5 and TRBJ1-1, with D unresolved. V was clipped by 2 bases and J by 10 bases, with 8 bases between them. CDR1 and CDR2 from the germline V gene are MNHEY and SVGAGI. The CDR3 length is 11 residues. The CDR3 protein is CASSYRQIAFF. The CDR3 DNA follows: TGTGCCAGCAGTTACAGGCAGATAGCTTTCTTT.

In its sample, this clonotype was seen many times. V gene TRBV12-3 or TRBV12-4 combines with J gene TRBJ2-7, with D possibly matching TRBD1 (6 bases). This CDR3 is 15 amino acids long. Trimming left V 1 base short and J 3 bases short, with 13 bases between. CDR3 protein: CASSLGNRALYEQYF. CDR3 DNA sequence: TGTGCCAGCAGTTTAGGGAACAGGGCTCTCTACGAGCAGTACTTC.

This clonotype was recorded many times. This chain links TRBV20-1 with TRBJ2-1; D may match TRBD1 or TRBD2 (6 bases each). Germline CDR1 reads DFQATT; CDR2 reads SNEGSKA (reference sequence). Trimming shortened V by 6 bases and J by 5 bases, and 17 bases separated the two germline ends. This CDR3 has 14 amino acids. CDR3 loop: CSAQRRRGDNEQFF. CDR3 in DNA: TGCAGTGCCCAAAGGCGGAGGGGGGACAATGAGCAGTTCTTC.

The chain joins TRBV28 to TRBJ2-5, with 9 bases matching TRBD2. Germline CDR1 reads MDHEN; CDR2 reads SYDVKM. The CDR3 has 14 residues. With 6 bases clipped from V and 2 bases from J, the junction kept 4 bases outside the gene matches. CDR3 nucleotide sequence: TGTGCCAGCAGGACTAGCGGACTACAAGAGACCCAGTACTTC. This sequence encodes CASRTSGLQETQYF.

The table lists this clonotype with many counts. The CDR3 nucleotides are TGCAGTGCATCTAGGGGACCGGGGACTGAAGCTTTCTTT. Translating gives CSASRGPGTEAFF. This chain connects TRBV20-1 to TRBJ1-1; D perhaps matches TRBD1 (5 bases). Trimming shortened V by 6 bases and J by 5 bases, and 16 bases separated the two germline ends. Germline-derived CDR1 and CDR2 are DFQATT and SNEGSKA (reference sequence). This CDR3 has 13 residues.

This clonotype has at least ten counts. This chain joins TRBV15 and TRBJ1-2; 7 bases align to TRBD1. CDR1 is LNHNV, CDR2 YYDKDF, per germline (reference sequence). The CDR3 has 16 amino acids. Unmatched junction bases numbered 7, after V lost 0 bases and J lost 3 bases. The CDR3 nucleotides read TGTGCCACCAGCAGAGATCGGACAGGCAGCTACTATGGCTACACCTTC. This gives the protein CATSRDRTGSYYGYTF.

With regard to this clonotype: This sequence may be a read error, since a much larger clone differs from it by one base. J is TRBJ2-7 and V is TRBV12-3 or TRBV12-4; 7 bases fit TRBD1. CDR3 length: 14 amino acids. The CDR3 sequence is CASSFRQGINEQHF. The CDR3 coding sequence is TGTGCCAGCAGTTTCCGACAGGGCATAAACGAGCAGCACTTC.

This clonotype was observed at least ten times. The V gene is TRBV9, the J gene TRBJ1-2; 9 bases fit TRBD1. Germline CDR1 and CDR2: SGDLS and YYNGEE. J was trimmed by 8 bases and V by 3 bases; bases with no gene match: 5. This CDR3 contains 13 residues. The DNA of the CDR3 is TGTGCCAGCAGCGGAGAACAGGGGGCCGGCTACACCTTC. Protein product: CASSGEQGAGYTF.

This clonotype was counted ten times or more. The chain carries TRBV15 and TRBJ1-2; D call uncertain. CDR1 is LNHNV, CDR2 YYDKDF, per germline (reference sequence). The CDR3 covers 13 residues. Trimming removed 0 bases at V and 5 bases at J, with 7 bases between. CDR3 nucleotide sequence: TGTGCCACCAGCAGAGATGGGGTTTATGGCTACACCTTC. Translation gives CATSRDGVYGYTF.

This clonotype was detected ten times or more. The chain uses TRBV20-1 and TRBJ2-5, with 7 bases lining up with TRBD1. After removal of 7 bases from V and 6 bases from J, the junction contained 17 bases not matched to a gene. CDR1 and CDR2 from the germline V gene are DFQATT and SNEGSKA (reference sequence). The CDR3 sequence is 15 residues long. The CDR3 DNA follows: TGCAGTGTCCCTCCGGCACTACAGGGGTCTAAGACCCAGTACTTC. Its protein is CSVPPALQGSKTQYF.

Comments on this clonotype: This sequence may be a read error, since a much larger clone differs from it by one base. The chain is built from TRBV20-1 and TRBJ2-5, with a possible D match to TRBD1 (5 bases). CDR3 size: 13 residues. Germline CDR1 and CDR2: DFQATT and SNEGSKA (reference sequence). Between the trimmed V and J ends, which lost 3 bases and 6 bases, there was a span of 14 bases. CDR3 amino acids: CSASRETRQTQYF. CDR3 bases: TGCAGTGCTAGCAGGGAAACGCGACAGACCCAGTACTTC.

At least ten counts were recorded for this clonotype. The rearrangement uses TRBV4-3 and TRBJ1-2, with 9 nucleotides matching TRBD1. The V segment lost 3 bases and the J segment 7 bases; nucleotides outside the gene matches: 6. This CDR3 is built from 14 residues. Germline V gene lookup returns CDR1 LGHNA and CDR2 YSLEER. For the CDR3, the DNA is TGCGCCAGCAGCCACGGACAGGGGTTAAGTGGCTACACCTTC. It encodes CASSHGQGLSGYTF.

This clonotype showed up many times. This chain connects TRBV5-1 to TRBJ1-5; D is uncertain. The V end was cut by 0 bases, the J end by 9 bases, with 10 bases between. This CDR3 contains 13 residues. The germline V gene has CDR1 SGHRS and CDR2 YFSETQ. The CDR3 sequence: CASSLVTAGPQHF. The CDR3 nucleotides read TGCGCCAGCAGCTTGGTGACCGCGGGGCCCCAGCATTTT.

This clonotype was seen repeatedly, ten times or more. The V gene is TRBV6-1, the J gene TRBJ2-5; 9 bases align to TRBD1. After removal of 6 bases from V and 2 bases from J, the junction contained 7 bases not matched to a gene. This CDR3 is 15 amino acids long. Per the germline V gene, CDR1 is MNHNS and CDR2 is SASEGT. Here the CDR3 DNA reads TGTGCCAGCAGCATGACAGGGGGAAGGCAAGAGACCCAGTACTTC. Its translation is CASSMTGGRQETQYF.

CDR3 DNA sequence: TGTGCCAGCAGTGAGACAGTCTTGGCGGTAGGGTATGGCTACACCTTC. It encodes CASSETVLAVGYGYTF. This chain uses TRBV2 with TRBJ1-2; weak D call: TRBD1 (5 bases). The length of the CDR3 is 16 residues. Trimming removed 3 bases at V and 5 bases at J, with 19 bases between. Germline V gene sequence: CDR1 SNHLY, CDR2 FYNNEI.

This clonotype appeared a few times. J is TRBJ1-1 and V is TRBV7-2, with 7 nucleotides matching TRBD1. Germline lookup yields CDR1 SGHTA and CDR2 FQGNSA. The CDR3 is made up of 14 amino acids. J gave up 4 bases and V 2 bases, and 4 bases lay outside the gene matches. CDR3 DNA sequence: TGTGCCAGCAGCTTACAGGGGGATGGCACTGAAGCTTTCTTT. It codes for CASSLQGDGTEAFF.